The entry below describes one T cell receptor (beta chain). Its antigen is not known. This sample is drawn from a study of OX40 agonist ivuxolimab in advanced cancers. Study-wide background: Ivuxolimab, an antibody acting as an agonist of OX40 (CD134), was used to treat patients.

Method: immunoSEQ multiplex PCR; TCRdb's copy keeps in-frame clones and lacks some. Counted here are more than 45,000 clones, roughly 88% occurring once; the ten biggest clones make up 2.6%. The CDR3 length is 16 residues. The germline gives CDR1 MNHEY, CDR2 SMNVEV (reference sequence). Trimming removed 7 bases at V and 6 bases at J, with 23 bases between. Findings of the study overall: Relative to CD4+, CD8+ T cells held more expanded clones on average. At 0.1 to 3.0 mg/kg and by week 6, clonal expansion occurred in CD4+ and CD8+ blood T cells.

Sequencing used CD4+ or CD8+ T cells sorted from blood, obtained in a trial of the OX40 agonist ivuxolimab. The TCR originated in an adult with an advanced solid tumor such as melanoma, head and neck, liver or kidney cancer. This chain uses TRBV27 with TRBJ2-3; maybe TRBD2 (7 bases). The CDR3 reads CASTQNRGARWDTQYF. CDR3 nucleotide sequence: TGTGCCAGCACCCAGAACCGGGGGGCGCGGTGGGATACGCAGTATTTT.